The sequence of this T cell receptor (beta chain) was determined in a study of blood T cell repertoires in COVID-19. Study-level information: COVID-19 samples collected from the United States, Italy and Spain covered acute and convalescent phases.

Those who participated ranged in age from 18 to 89 years and resided in about two dozen US areas. Clinical history as reported by participants underpinned cohort assignment. Recovered participants had two consecutive negative NP/OP PCR tests, healthcare professional clearance, or symptom resolution. Trimming cost V 0 bases and J 9 bases; bases outside gene matches: 2. Germline assignment: CDR1 MNHEY and CDR2 SVGAGI. The CDR3 contains 15 residues. TCRdb's copy holds only in-frame clones and misses some; the assay was immunoSEQ multiplex PCR. The sample consists of some 270,000 clones, around nine tenths of them appearing once.

The TCR sequence derives from a woman aged 55-69 years who had recovered from COVID-19. The sequenced sample consisted of PBMCs or T cells enriched from blood (not recorded which). This sequence joins TRBV6-5 and TRBJ1-6; 10 bases are shared with TRBD1. CDR3: CASSYSGTGVSPLHF. For the CDR3, the DNA is TGTGCCAGCAGTTACTCCGGGACAGGGGTTTCACCCCTCCACTTT.